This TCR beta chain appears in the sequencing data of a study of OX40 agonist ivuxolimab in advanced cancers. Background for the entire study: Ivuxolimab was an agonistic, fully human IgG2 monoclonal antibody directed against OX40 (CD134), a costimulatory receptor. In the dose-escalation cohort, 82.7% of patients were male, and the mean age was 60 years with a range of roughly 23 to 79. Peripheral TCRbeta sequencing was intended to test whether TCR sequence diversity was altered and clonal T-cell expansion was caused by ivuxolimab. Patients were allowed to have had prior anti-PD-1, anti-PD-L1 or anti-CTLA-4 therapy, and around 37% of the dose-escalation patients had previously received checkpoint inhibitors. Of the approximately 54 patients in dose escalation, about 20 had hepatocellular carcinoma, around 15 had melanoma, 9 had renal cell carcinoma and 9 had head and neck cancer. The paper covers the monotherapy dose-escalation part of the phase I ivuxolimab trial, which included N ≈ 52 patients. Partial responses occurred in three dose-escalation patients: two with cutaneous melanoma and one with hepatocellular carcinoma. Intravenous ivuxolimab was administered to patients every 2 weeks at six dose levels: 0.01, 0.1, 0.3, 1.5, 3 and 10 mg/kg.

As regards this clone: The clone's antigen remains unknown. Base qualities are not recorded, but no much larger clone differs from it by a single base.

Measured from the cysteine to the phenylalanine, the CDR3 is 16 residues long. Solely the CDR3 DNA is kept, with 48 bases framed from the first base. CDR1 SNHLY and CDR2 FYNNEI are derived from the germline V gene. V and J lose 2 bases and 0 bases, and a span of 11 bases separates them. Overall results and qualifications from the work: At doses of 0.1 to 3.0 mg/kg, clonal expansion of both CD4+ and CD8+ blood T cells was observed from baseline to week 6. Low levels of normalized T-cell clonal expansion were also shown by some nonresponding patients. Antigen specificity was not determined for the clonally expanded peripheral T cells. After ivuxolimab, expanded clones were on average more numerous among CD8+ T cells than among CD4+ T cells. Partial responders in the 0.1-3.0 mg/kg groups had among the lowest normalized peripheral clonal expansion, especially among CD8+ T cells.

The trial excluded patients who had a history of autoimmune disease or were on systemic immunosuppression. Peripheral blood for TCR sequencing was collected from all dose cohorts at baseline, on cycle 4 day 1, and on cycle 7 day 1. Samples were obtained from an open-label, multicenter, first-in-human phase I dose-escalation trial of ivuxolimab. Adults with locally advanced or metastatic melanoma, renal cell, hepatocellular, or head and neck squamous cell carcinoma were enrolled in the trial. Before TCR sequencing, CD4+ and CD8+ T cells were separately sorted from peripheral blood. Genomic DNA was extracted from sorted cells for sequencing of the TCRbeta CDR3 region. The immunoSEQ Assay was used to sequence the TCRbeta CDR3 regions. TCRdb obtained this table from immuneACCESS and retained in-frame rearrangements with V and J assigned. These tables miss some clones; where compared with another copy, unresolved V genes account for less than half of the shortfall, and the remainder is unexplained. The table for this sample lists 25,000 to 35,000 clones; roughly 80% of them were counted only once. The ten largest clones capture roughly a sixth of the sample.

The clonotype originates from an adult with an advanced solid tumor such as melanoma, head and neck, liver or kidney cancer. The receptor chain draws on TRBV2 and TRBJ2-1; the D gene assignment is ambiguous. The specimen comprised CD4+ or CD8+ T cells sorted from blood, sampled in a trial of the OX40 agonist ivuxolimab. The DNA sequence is TGTGCCAGCAGTGAACCTGCCAGGAGCTCCTACAATGAGCAGTTCTTC. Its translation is CASSEPARSSYNEQFF.